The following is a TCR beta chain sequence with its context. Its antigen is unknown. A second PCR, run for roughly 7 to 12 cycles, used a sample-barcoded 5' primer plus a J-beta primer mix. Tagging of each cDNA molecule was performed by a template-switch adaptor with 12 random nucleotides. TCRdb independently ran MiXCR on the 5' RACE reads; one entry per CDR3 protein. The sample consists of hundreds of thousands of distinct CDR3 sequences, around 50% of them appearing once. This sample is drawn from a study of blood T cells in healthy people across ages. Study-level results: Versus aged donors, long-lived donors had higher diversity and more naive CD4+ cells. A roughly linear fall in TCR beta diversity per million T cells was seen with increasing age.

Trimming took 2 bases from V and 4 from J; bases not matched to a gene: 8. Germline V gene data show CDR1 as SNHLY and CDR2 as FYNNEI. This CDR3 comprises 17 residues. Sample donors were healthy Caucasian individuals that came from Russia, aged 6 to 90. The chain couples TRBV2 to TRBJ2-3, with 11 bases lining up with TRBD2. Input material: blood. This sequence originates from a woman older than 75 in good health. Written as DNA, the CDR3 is TGTGCCAGCAGTGAATTGAAACTAGCGGGAGTCGCAGATACGCAGTATTTT. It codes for CASSELKLAGVADTQYF.